This T cell receptor (beta chain) appears in the sequencing data of a study of OX40 agonist ivuxolimab in advanced cancers. Points from the study as a whole: Nonresponders, in some cases, also had low normalized T-cell clonal expansion.

The table came from immunoSEQ multiplex PCR; TCRdb's copy has only in-frame clones and leaves some out. The sample contains about 63,000 clones, around 88% of which appear only once. In the case of this clone: Antigen: not known.

CDR3 size: 15 residues. After removal of 6 bases from V and 2 bases from J, the junction contained 6 bases not matched to a gene. CDR1 is KGHSH and CDR2 is LQKENI in the germline V gene. This sequence was found in an adult with an advanced solid tumor such as melanoma, head and neck, liver or kidney cancer. Here the sequenced sample was CD4+ or CD8+ T cells sorted from blood, taken in a trial of the OX40 agonist ivuxolimab. J is TRBJ2-3 and V is TRBV18; 9 nucleotides match TRBD1. CDR3 amino acids: CASSTNRGLTDTQYF. For the CDR3, the DNA is TGTGCCAGCTCGACCAACAGGGGGCTCACAGATACGCAGTATTTT.